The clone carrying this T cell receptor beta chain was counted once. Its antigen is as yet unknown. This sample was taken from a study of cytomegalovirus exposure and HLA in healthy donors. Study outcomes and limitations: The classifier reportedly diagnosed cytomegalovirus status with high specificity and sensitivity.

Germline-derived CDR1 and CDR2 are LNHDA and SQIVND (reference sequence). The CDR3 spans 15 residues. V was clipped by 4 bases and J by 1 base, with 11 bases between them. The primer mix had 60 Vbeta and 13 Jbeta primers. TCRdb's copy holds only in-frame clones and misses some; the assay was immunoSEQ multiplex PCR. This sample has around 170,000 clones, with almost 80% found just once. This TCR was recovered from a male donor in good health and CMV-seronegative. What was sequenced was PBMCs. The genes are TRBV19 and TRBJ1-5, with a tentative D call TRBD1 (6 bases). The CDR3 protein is CASSTQGWSNQPQHF. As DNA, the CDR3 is TGTGCCAGTAGTACACAGGGTTGGAGCAATCAGCCCCAGCATTTT.